This T cell receptor (beta chain) stems from a study of T cell repertoires in cytomegalovirus infection. Background on the study: Signatures in public TCR beta sequences pointed to both CMV infection and matching HLA type.

TCRdb itself ran the reads through MiXCR, one entry per CDR3 protein. This sample has over 95,000 distinct CDR3 sequences, with around 31% found just once. CDR3 length: 12 amino acids. V lost 1 base and J lost 7, with 8 bases in between. CDR1 and CDR2 from the germline V gene are SGDLS and YYNGEE. This clonotype has at least ten counts. Its antigen is undetermined. General observations from the study: There were carriers of CMV plus the relevant HLA, and cumulative public TCR beta family frequency identified them. CMV-specific TCR beta clonotypes restricted by HLA-C dominated the ex vivo response.

The sequence came from a human donor in good health (CMV status not recorded). Some clones in this sample may be carry-over from other donors' samples. The chain is built from TRBV9 and TRBJ1-1; D not certain. The material sequenced was CD8+ T cells from cultured PBMCs, taken from culture after CMV antigen stimulation. The CDR3 here is CASSVSDGEAFF. The CDR3 bases are TGTGCCAGCAGCGTATCTGACGGTGAAGCTTTCTTT.